This T cell receptor (beta chain) is from a study of blood T cell repertoires in COVID-19. Background on the study: Samples came from the United States, Italy and Spain, spanning acute and convalescent COVID-19.

The ends lost 4 bases at V and 4 bases at J; junction bases unmatched: 9. The germline V gene has CDR1 GTSNPN and CDR2 SVGIG (reference sequence). The CDR3 loop spans 15 amino acids. In the source study's methods: Reference gene primer amplification in the assay estimated nucleated cell counts. Produced via immunoSEQ multiplex PCR; TCRdb's table is partial and in-frame only. The V and J calls and clone size come from that table; D and trimming were worked out from the DNA. The sample lists about 250,000 clones; roughly four fifths were seen once. The sequenced sample consisted of peripheral blood. The origin of this receptor is a man aged 45 to 65 with active or convalescent COVID-19. The rearrangement uses TRBV30 and TRBJ1-3; TRBD1 agrees at 8 bases. The CDR3 DNA reads as TGTGCCTGGAAAATCACAGGGGGAGCCGGAAACACCATATATTTT. Amino acid sequence: CAWKITGGAGNTIYF.